Listed here are 30 T cell receptor beta chains from one sample, sequenced in a study of vaccination effects on CD4 cells after COVID-19. Produced via immunoSEQ multiplex PCR; TCRdb's table is partial and in-frame only. The sample has about 38,000 clones, roughly 70% seen once. Antigen-specific CD4+ T cells were expanded (with viral peptide pools) by the ViraFEST assay ahead of sequencing. The authors isolated CD4+ T cells after around 10 days of culture. People in the vaccine group had not been infected with SARS-CoV-2 before, and their nucleocapsid antibodies were negative. Their antigen targets remain unknown. This specimen was CD4+ T cells from PBMCs cultured with SARS-CoV-2 spike peptides, taken before COVID-19 vaccination. The receptors here all came from a human donor who received a COVID-19 vaccine.

The chain employs TRBV27 and TRBJ1-2, with 9 bases lining up with TRBD1. This CDR3 spans 14 amino acids. CDR1 is MNHEY, CDR2 SMNVEV, per germline (reference sequence). V gave up 6 bases and J gave up 8 bases; unmatched junction bases: 10. The CDR3, as DNA: TGTGCCAGCAGACAACGGACAGGGGATAGAGGCTACACCTTC. Encoded protein: CASRQRTGDRGYTF.

This chain's CDR3 is CASIRSALNTEAFF. The CDR3, as DNA: TGTGCCAGCATTCGATCAGCTTTGAACACTGAAGCTTTCTTT. This rearrangement joins TRBV2 to TRBJ1-1; D gene uncertain. The CDR3 length is 14 residues. V was cut by 7 bases and J by 0 bases, with 12 bases left in between. Germline values: CDR1 SNHLY, CDR2 FYNNEI.

The chain combines TRBV9 with TRBJ2-5, with TRBD2 matching 14 bases. The CDR3 spans 15 residues. The V gene end was trimmed by 3 bases and the J gene end by 3 bases; junction bases not matched to a gene: 1. Germline CDR1 reads SGDLS; CDR2 reads YYNGEE. The CDR3 region is CASSATSGGEETQYF. The CDR3 region has the DNA TGTGCCAGCAGCGCGACTAGCGGGGGGGAAGAGACCCAGTACTTC.

The rearrangement uses TRBV18 and TRBJ1-2; D is unresolved. Germline values: CDR1 KGHSH, CDR2 LQKENI. Trimming shortened V by 0 bases and J by 7 bases, and 12 bases separated the two germline ends. The CDR3 covers 14 residues. The CDR3 DNA sequence: TGTGCCAGCTCACCACCGCAGGAGTTGCGTGGCTACACCTTC. This codes for CASSPPQELRGYTF.

The gene calls are TRBV19 and TRBJ2-5, with TRBD1 identical over 10 bases. This CDR3 spans 15 amino acids. Germline CDR1 and CDR2: LNHDA and SQIVND (reference sequence). After removal of 6 bases from V and 5 bases from J, the junction contained 9 bases not matched to a gene. CDR3 sequence reads: CASSRRTGGRETQYF. The DNA for the CDR3 is TGTGCCAGTAGCCGGAGGACAGGGGGGAGGGAGACCCAGTACTTC.

This clone turned up a few times. This chain uses TRBV9 with TRBJ2-2; D could derive from TRBD1 or TRBD2 (5 bases each). The CDR3 spans 16 residues. Trimming took off 0 bases at V and 0 bases at J, with 9 bases between the two ends. Germline assignment: CDR1 SGDLS and CDR2 YYNGEE. Here the CDR3 reads CASSVGSGPNTGELFF. CDR3 coding DNA: TGTGCCAGCAGCGTAGGCTCGGGACCGAACACCGGGGAGCTGTTTTTT.

The chain's CDR3 is CSVEGLGGRSVNTEAFF. CDR3 nucleotide sequence: TGCAGCGTTGAAGGGTTGGGGGGGCGCAGCGTGAACACTGAAGCTTTCTTT. The genes are TRBV29-1 and TRBJ1-1; the D gene is possibly TRBD1 (6 bases). The germline V gene encodes CDR1 SQVTM and CDR2 ANQGSEA. V lost 1 base and J lost 0, with 18 bases in between. This CDR3 contains 17 residues.

V is TRBV30 and J is TRBJ2-2, with a tentative D call TRBD1 (6 bases). Per germline, CDR1 GTSNPN and CDR2 SVGIG (reference sequence). This CDR3 region has 16 residues. V dropped 3 bases and J dropped 1 base, with 15 bases sitting between them. The chain's CDR3 is CAWSPLGARNTGELFF. The CDR3 DNA reads as TGTGCCTGGAGCCCCCTGGGGGCACGGAACACCGGGGAGCTGTTTTTT.

This chain links TRBV7-8 with TRBJ2-5; D is unclear. CDR1 SGHVS and CDR2 FQNEAQ come from the germline V gene. Trimming shortened V by 5 bases and J by 1 base, and 2 bases separated the two germline ends. The CDR3 covers 11 residues. CDR3 residues: CASSLQETQYF. The CDR3 DNA reads TGTGCCAGCAGCCTCCAAGAGACCCAGTACTTC.

The CDR3 loop reads CASSLGQGGTEAFF. CDR3 in DNA: TGCGCCAGCAGCTTGGGTCAGGGAGGCACTGAAGCTTTCTTT. The chain uses TRBV5-1 and TRBJ1-1; D is possibly TRBD1 (5 bases). V lost 0 bases, J lost 4 bases, and 10 bases lay in between. The CDR3 consists of 14 residues. CDR1 SGHRS and CDR2 YFSETQ come from the germline V gene. Complete variable domain (other parts from reference TRBV5-1 and TRBJ1-1): KAGVTQTPRYLIKTRGQQVTLSCSPISGHRSVSWYQQTPGQGLQFLFEYFSETQRNKGNFPGRFSGRQFSNSRSEMNVSTLELGDSALYLCASSLGQGGTEAFFGQGTRLTVV.

This clone was observed a single time. J is TRBJ2-7 and V is TRBV27; no firm D call. Trimming removed 4 bases from V and 9 bases from J, with 19 bases in between. In germline, CDR1 is MNHEY, CDR2 SMNVEV (reference sequence). The CDR3 is 14 amino acids. This CDR3 is CASSSPGPRRAQYF. The CDR3 DNA sequence: TGTGCCAGCAGTTCCCCAGGACCCCGTAGAGCGCAGTACTTC.

The chain is built from TRBV2 and TRBJ2-3; the D gene could be TRBD1 or TRBD2 (5 bases each). V dropped 6 bases and J dropped 5 bases, with 18 bases sitting between them. There are 15 residues in the CDR3. CDR1 SNHLY and CDR2 FYNNEI come from the germline V gene. DNA for the CDR3: TGTGCCAGCAGCCGACGTCCTAGTGGGGGAGATACGCAGTATTTT. This encodes CASSRRPSGGDTQYF.

The chain links TRBV20-1 to TRBJ1-2; D is uncertain. The CDR3 consists of 10 residues. Trimming took 6 bases from V and 9 from J, leaving 11 bases between them. Germline CDR1 and CDR2: DFQATT and SNEGSKA (reference sequence). CDR3 residues: CSATKESYTF. CDR3 DNA: TGCAGTGCCACCAAAGAGAGCTACACCTTC.

The rearrangement uses TRBV29-1 and TRBJ2-1, with D possibly matching TRBD2 (6 bases). V lost 7 bases, J lost 12 bases, and 22 bases lay in between. CDR3 length: 13 amino acids. Per germline, CDR1 SQVTM and CDR2 ANQGSEA. The CDR3 is CSGSREPDGGQFF. Here the CDR3 DNA reads TGCAGCGGCTCCCGGGAGCCTGATGGAGGGCAGTTCTTC.

This clone was counted a few times. The rearrangement joins TRBV6-5 to TRBJ2-1; 12 bases fit TRBD2. Germline values: CDR1 MNHEY, CDR2 SVGAGI. The CDR3 consists of 15 residues. The J segment lost 6 bases and the V segment lost 6 bases, leaving 6 bases of the junction unmatched. This chain's CDR3 is CASSLTSGGFNEQFF. The CDR3 nucleotides are TGTGCCAGCAGCCTCACTAGCGGGGGGTTCAATGAGCAGTTCTTC.

The J gene is TRBJ2-5, the V gene TRBV4-2; tentatively, D is TRBD2 (6 bases). V was cut by 4 bases and J by 5 bases, with 17 bases left in between. The CDR3 has 15 amino acids. CDR1 and CDR2 from the germline V gene are LGHNA and YNFKEQ. CDR3: CASSPGPGDGETQYF. The CDR3 DNA reads as TGTGCCAGCAGCCCCGGACCGGGGGACGGGGAGACCCAGTACTTC.

This sequence joins TRBV10-3 and TRBJ1-2, with a tentative D call TRBD1 (5 bases). The V gene's germline CDR1 is ENHRY and CDR2 SYGVKD. The V end was cut by 2 bases, the J end by 2 bases, with 9 bases between. The CDR3 extends over 14 amino acids. CDR3 nucleotides: TGTGCCATCAGTGAGCCAGGGATGAACTATGGCTACACCTTC. Protein sequence: CAISEPGMNYGYTF.

This chain uses TRBV20-1 with TRBJ2-1; D uncertain. This CDR3 region has 11 residues. Trimming left V 2 bases short and J 5 bases short, with 4 bases between. Germline loops: CDR1 DFQATT, CDR2 SNEGSKA (reference sequence). CDR3 DNA sequence: TGCAGTGCTAGACTTAACAATGAGCAGTTCTTC. Its protein product is CSARLNNEQFF.

This chain uses TRBV7-2 with TRBJ2-2; TRBD1 matches at 8 bases. The V gene's germline CDR1 is SGHTA and CDR2 FQGNSA. The CDR3 extends over 18 amino acids. The V and J ends lost 6 bases and 1 base, in that order; junction bases with no gene match: 13. The CDR3 region has the DNA TGTGCCAGCAGACGAAGGGTCAGGGGGCTAAGGAACACCGGGGAGCTGTTTTTT. Its translation: CASRRRVRGLRNTGELFF.

This clone was counted between two and nine times. The gene calls are TRBV6-5 and TRBJ2-7; TRBD1 matches at 8 bases. CDR1 is MNHEY, CDR2 SVGAGI, per germline. The CDR3 consists of 16 residues. Unmatched junction bases numbered 6, after V lost 0 bases and J lost 2 bases. CDR3 region: CASSYSGRGLTYEQYF. The DNA of the CDR3 is TGTGCCAGCAGTTACTCGGGCAGGGGGCTAACCTACGAGCAGTACTTC.

The V call is TRBV6-1, the J call TRBJ1-2; D perhaps matches TRBD1 (6 bases). V was pared by 3 bases and J by 8 bases, with 10 bases between. Looked up from germline, CDR1 is MNHNS and CDR2 is SASEGT. This CDR3 is 12 amino acids long. The CDR3 is CASSEGAGGYTF. The CDR3 region has the DNA TGTGCCAGCAGTGAGGGGGCAGGAGGCTACACCTTC.

This chain connects TRBV5-5 to TRBJ2-1; 8 bases match TRBD2. V was clipped by 3 bases and J by 3 bases; unmatched bases: 11. The CDR3 spans 17 residues. The germline CDR1 and CDR2 sequences are SGHKS and YYEKEE (reference sequence). The DNA of the CDR3 is TGTGCCAGCAGCTACTCACTAGCGCGGGGGGTCTACAATGAGCAGTTCTTC. It is translated as CASSYSLARGVYNEQFF.

V gene TRBV6-5 combines with J gene TRBJ2-3; possible D gene TRBD2, 5 bases. The CDR3 runs to 13 residues. CDR1 is MNHEY and CDR2 is SVGAGI in the germline V gene. Between the trimmed V and J ends, which lost 6 bases and 0 bases, there was a span of 7 bases. This CDR3 is CASRADSTDTQYF. CDR3 bases: TGTGCCAGCAGAGCGGACAGCACAGATACGCAGTATTTT.

V and J are TRBV7-3 and TRBJ2-5; 12 nucleotides agree with TRBD2. CDR1 SGHTA and CDR2 FQGTGA come from the germline V gene. There are 16 residues in the CDR3. The trim removed 4 bases at V and 5 bases at J, leaving 8 bases unmatched. CDR3 nucleotide sequence: TGTGCCAGCAGCTCCGACCTAGCGGGGGGGCGGGAGACCCAGTACTTC. Its translation: CASSSDLAGGRETQYF.

The rearrangement uses TRBV19 and TRBJ2-3, with D perhaps assigned TRBD1 or TRBD2 (5 bases each). The CDR3 consists of 15 residues. V was pared by 3 bases and J by 10 bases, with 20 bases between. The germline V gene encodes CDR1 LNHDA and CDR2 SQIVND (reference sequence). CDR3 loop: CASSIPGGARIAQYF. The DNA of the CDR3 is TGTGCCAGTAGTATCCCTGGGGGTGCGAGGATCGCGCAGTATTTT.

The chain couples TRBV10-3 to TRBJ1-1, with 7 bases fitting TRBD1. CDR3 length: 17 amino acids. Germline-derived CDR1 and CDR2 are ENHRY and SYGVKD. Germline trimming cut 6 bases from V and 2 bases from J; bases unmatched to any gene: 15. The CDR3 sequence: CAISDSPATGPNTEAFF. The CDR3 coding sequence is TGTGCCATCAGCGACTCACCAGCGACAGGGCCTAACACTGAAGCTTTCTTT.

The chain links TRBV7-3 to TRBJ2-2; D is ambiguous. Germline V gene data show CDR1 as SGHTA and CDR2 as FQGTGA. With 4 bases removed from V and 2 bases from J, the gap between germline ends came to 2 bases. CDR3 size: 12 residues. CDR3 sequence: CASSSNTGELFF. The CDR3 bases are TGTGCCAGCAGCTCTAACACCGGGGAGCTGTTTTTT. The complete variable domain, with remaining parts taken from reference TRBV7-3 and TRBJ2-2, reads GAGVSQTPSNKVTEKGKYVELRCDPISGHTALYWYRQSLGQGPEFLIYFQGTGAADDSGLPNDRFFAVRPEGSVSTLKIQRTERGDSAVYLCASSSNTGELFFGEGSRLTVL.

V is TRBV4-3 and J is TRBJ2-6; the D is unclear. The germline CDR1 and CDR2 sequences are LGHNA and YSLEER. V lost 1 base and J 4 bases, leaving 11 bases between the germline ends. The CDR3 consists of 16 residues. CDR3 protein: CASSQGFRAGANVLTF. CDR3 sequence (DNA): TGCGCCAGCAGCCAAGGTTTCCGGGCCGGGGCCAACGTCCTGACTTTC.

The chain joins TRBV7-2 to TRBJ1-5; D might be TRBD1 (6 bases). The CDR3 runs 16 residues. Germline V gives CDR1 SGHTA, CDR2 FQGNSA. V lost 1 base and J lost 3, with 13 bases in between. The CDR3 nucleotides read TGTGCCAGCAGCTTAGTTGGGGGGGGCAACAATCAGCCCCAGCATTTT. Its protein product is CASSLVGGGNNQPQHF.

This chain joins TRBV5-1 and TRBJ1-1, with no clear D. V shed 6 bases and J shed 3 bases, with 9 bases lying between them. Germline V lookup: CDR1 SGHRS, CDR2 YFSETQ. The length of the CDR3 is 12 residues. The CDR3 protein is CASKHLDTEAFF. The CDR3 coding sequence is TGCGCCAGCAAACACTTGGACACTGAAGCTTTCTTT. Looking up the rest from reference TRBV5-1 and TRBJ1-1 gives the full variable domain: KAGVTQTPRYLIKTRGQQVTLSCSPISGHRSVSWYQQTPGQGLQFLFEYFSETQRNKGNFPGRFSGRQFSNSRSEMNVSTLELGDSALYLCASKHLDTEAFFGQGTRLTVV.